This T cell receptor beta chain was retrieved from a study of blood T cell repertoires in COVID-19. At the level of the study: Whether acute or convalescent, the COVID-19 samples came from the United States, Italy and Spain. T cells, B-cell-depleted T cells, or PBMCs provided the cDNA or gDNA that served as material.

Authors' data handling: From reference gene primer amplification, estimates of nucleated cell counts were derived. Method: immunoSEQ multiplex PCR; TCRdb's copy keeps in-frame clones and lacks some. V and J calls and clone size are copied from that table; D and trimming were computed from the DNA. Found here are 35,000 to 45,000 clones, about 91% of them singletons; the top ten hold roughly 3.6%. Trimming removed 1 base from V and 2 bases from J, with 9 bases in between. In germline, CDR1 is LGHDT, CDR2 YNNKEL (reference sequence). The CDR3 sequence is 14 residues long. V gene TRBV3-1 (or the pseudogene TRBV3-2) combines with J gene TRBJ2-7; possible D gene TRBD1, 6 bases. Sequenced input: peripheral blood. The receptor's source is a human donor in a cohort sampled during active COVID-19. CDR3 nucleotides: TGTGCCAGCAGCCAAGGGGACACGGCCTACGAGCAGTACTTC. Encoded protein: CASSQGDTAYEQYF.